The 11 T cell receptor beta chains below all came from one sample that was sequenced in a study of T cell repertoires in cytomegalovirus infection. TCRdb reanalysed the reads using MiXCR and keeps one entry per CDR3 protein. The sample holds approximately 180,000 distinct CDR3 sequences, about a sixth seen once. The sequenced sample consisted of CD8+ T cells from PBMCs. The origin of the receptors is a human donor in good health (CMV status not recorded). Some clones in this sample may be carry-over from other donors' samples.

This clonotype was counted at least ten times. The genes are TRBV7-2 and TRBJ2-5, with 12 bases aligning to TRBD2. The V and J ends lost 3 bases and 1 base, in that order; junction bases with no gene match: 3. CDR1 and CDR2 (germline): SGHTA, FQGNSA. The CDR3 sequence is 16 residues long. DNA for the CDR3: TGTGCCAGCAGCTTTGAACTAGCGGGGGGCCAAGAGACCCAGTACTTC. Amino acid sequence: CASSFELAGGQETQYF.

In this sample, this clonotype turned up a few times. The chain uses TRBV11-2 and TRBJ1-1; D gene ambiguous. This CDR3 is 14 amino acids long. CDR1 is SGHAT, CDR2 FQNNGV, per germline. The V gene lost 1 base and the J gene lost 5 bases, with 11 bases spanning the gap. The CDR3, as DNA: TGTGCCAGCAGCTTAGTATATGGTCGGACTGAAGCTTTCTTT. Protein: CASSLVYGRTEAFF.

The sample holds a few counts of this clonotype. J is TRBJ2-2 and V is TRBV6-2 or TRBV6-3; a possible D gene is TRBD2 (5 bases). CDR3 length: 16 residues. Germline V gene lookup returns CDR1 MNHEY and CDR2 SVGEGT. Trimming stripped 10 bases from V and 7 bases from J, with 25 bases between. The CDR3 DNA sequence: TGTGCCATCGATAACCCAGGCACCGGGGAGTACGGGGAGCTGTTTTTT. Encoded protein: CAIDNPGTGEYGELFF.

In this sample, this clonotype turned up a few times. The rearrangement uses TRBV4-3 and TRBJ2-7; a possible D gene is TRBD2 (6 bases). V lost 0 bases and J lost 5, with 11 bases in between. CDR3 size: 14 residues. Germline V lookup: CDR1 LGHNA, CDR2 YSLEER. CDR3 in DNA: TGCGCCAGCAGCCAAGATCGGAGGGCCGACGAGCAGTACTTC. Translated, it gives CASSQDRRADEQYF.

The chain combines TRBV14 with TRBJ1-4; D unresolved. The CDR3 runs 15 residues. The ends were cut back, 3 bases at V and 3 bases at J, with 11 bases in the middle. The germline V gene encodes CDR1 SGHDN and CDR2 FVKESK. In DNA form, the CDR3 reads TGTGCCAGCAGCCATGTACGGAGGGCTAATGAAAAACTGTTTTTT. Translating gives CASSHVRRANEKLFF.

A few counts support this clonotype. The J gene is TRBJ1-2, the V gene TRBV7-9, with 9 bases that match TRBD1. The CDR3 is made up of 13 amino acids. The V gene's germline CDR1 is SEHNR and CDR2 FQNEAQ (reference sequence). V was pared by 5 bases and J by 7 bases, with 5 bases of the junction left unmatched. CDR3 in amino acids: CASSEGQGGGYTF. In DNA form, the CDR3 reads TGTGCCAGCAGCGAGGGACAGGGCGGTGGCTACACCTTC.

This clonotype was seen ten or more times. The V and J genes are TRBV7-8 and TRBJ2-7; 8 bases fit TRBD1. The V gene end was trimmed by 2 bases and the J gene end by 5 bases; junction bases not matched to a gene: 11. Germline assignment: CDR1 SGHVS and CDR2 FQNEAQ. The CDR3 has 16 residues. The CDR3 nucleotides read TGTGCCAGCAGCTTAATTCCAGGACAGGGAGGTAACGAGCAGTACTTC. Its translation is CASSLIPGQGGNEQYF.

The chain carries TRBV6-2 or TRBV6-3 and TRBJ2-5; 12 bases match TRBD2. After removal of 5 bases from V and 4 bases from J, the junction contained 8 bases not matched to a gene. The CDR3 is 16 residues long. Germline assignment: CDR1 MNHEY and CDR2 SVGEGT. CDR3 in amino acids: CASSTPWTSGVETQYF. The CDR3 DNA is TGTGCCAGCAGTACCCCCTGGACTAGCGGGGTAGAGACCCAGTACTTC.

The chain recombines TRBV7-9 with TRBJ2-3; tentatively, D is TRBD2 (6 bases). The CDR3 is 14 residues long. The ends were cut back, 4 bases at V and 5 bases at J, with 13 bases in the middle. Looked up from germline, CDR1 is SEHNR and CDR2 is FQNEAQ (reference sequence). The DNA for the CDR3 is TGTGCCAGCAGCTCGAACTTGCGGGGAGATACGCAGTATTTT. This encodes CASSSNLRGDTQYF.

V gene TRBV28 combines with J gene TRBJ2-5; no reliable D call. V lost 3 bases and J lost 5, with 13 bases in between. CDR1 and CDR2 from the germline V gene are MDHEN and SYDVKM. The length of the CDR3 is 14 residues. The DNA of the CDR3 is TGTGCCAGCAGTTTTGGAGCGCTGGGGGAGACCCAGTACTTC. Translated, it gives CASSFGALGETQYF.

This clonotype was counted many times. The chain employs TRBV4-1 and TRBJ2-5; no firm D call. Germline V gene sequence: CDR1 MGHRA, CDR2 YSYEKL. V was clipped by 3 bases and J by 5 bases, with 4 bases between them. The CDR3 contains 11 residues. The CDR3 DNA follows: TGCGCCAGCAGCCATTCGGAGACCCAGTACTTC. This codes for CASSHSETQYF.